This T cell receptor beta chain stems from a study of T cell repertoires in cytomegalovirus infection. Study background: CMV infection and matching HLA type were both indicated by public TCR beta signatures.

V lost 9 bases to trimming and J lost 4 bases, with 15 bases between them. The CDR3 totals 13 residues. CDR1 and CDR2 (germline): MGHRA, YSYEKL. One entry per CDR3 protein, called by TCRdb with MiXCR from the reads. The repertoire includes over 250,000 distinct CDR3 sequences, 20% to 25% of them detected once, and around 20% sits in the top ten. This clonotype has more than one count but fewer than ten. No antigen is known for it. This sequence joins TRBV4-1 and TRBJ1-1; D is undetermined. This sequence was found in a human donor in good health (CMV status not recorded). Some clones in this sample may be carry-over from other donors' samples. The source material was cultured PBMCs, sampled from culture after CMV antigen stimulation. Here the CDR3 DNA reads TGCGCCAGTTCCGCGGAGGGCGCCACTGAAGCTTTCTTT. Protein product: CASSAEGATEAFF.